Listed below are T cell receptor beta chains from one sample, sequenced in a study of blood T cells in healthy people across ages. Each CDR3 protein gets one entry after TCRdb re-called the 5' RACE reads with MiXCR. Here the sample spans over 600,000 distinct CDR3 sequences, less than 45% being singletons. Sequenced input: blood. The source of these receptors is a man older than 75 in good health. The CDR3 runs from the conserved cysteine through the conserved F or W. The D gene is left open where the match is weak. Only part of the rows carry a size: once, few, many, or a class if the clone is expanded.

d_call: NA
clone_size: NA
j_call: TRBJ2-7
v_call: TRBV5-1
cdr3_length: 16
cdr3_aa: CASSSHRDTIRDEQYF
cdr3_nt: TGCGCCAGCAGCTCCCACCGGGACACCATAAGGGACGAGCAGTACTTC

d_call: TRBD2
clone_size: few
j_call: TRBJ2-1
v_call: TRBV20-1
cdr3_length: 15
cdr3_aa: CSARDPAGENNEQFF
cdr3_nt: TGCAGTGCTAGAGATCCTGCGGGGGAGAACAATGAGCAGTTCTTC

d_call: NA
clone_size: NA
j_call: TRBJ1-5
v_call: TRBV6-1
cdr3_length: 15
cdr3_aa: CASSEAGVSNQPQHF
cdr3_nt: TGTGCCAGCAGTGAAGCAGGGGTTAGCAATCAGCCCCAGCATTTT

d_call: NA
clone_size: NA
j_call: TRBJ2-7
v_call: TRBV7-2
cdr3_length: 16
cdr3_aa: CASSFAGSGSPYEQYF
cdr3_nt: TGTGCCAGCAGCTTTGCGGGTTCAGGGTCCCCCTACGAGCAGTACTTC

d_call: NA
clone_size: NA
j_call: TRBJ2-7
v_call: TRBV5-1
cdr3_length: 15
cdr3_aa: CASSLKGTNSYEQYF
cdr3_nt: TGCGCCAGCAGCTTGAAAGGGACAAACTCCTACGAGCAGTACTTC

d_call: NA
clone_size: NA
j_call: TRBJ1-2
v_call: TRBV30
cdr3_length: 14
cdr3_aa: CAWSGIGLYYGYTF
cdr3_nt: TGTGCCTGGAGTGGGATTGGGCTTTACTATGGCTACACCTTC

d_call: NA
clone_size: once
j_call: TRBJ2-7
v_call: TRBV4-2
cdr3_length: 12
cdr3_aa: CASSHNRREQYF
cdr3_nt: TGTGCCAGCAGCCATAACCGACGGGAGCAGTACTTC

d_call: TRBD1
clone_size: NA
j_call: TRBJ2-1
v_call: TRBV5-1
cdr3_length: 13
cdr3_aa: CASSSGQSNEQFF
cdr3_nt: TGCGCCAGCAGCTCGGGACAGAGCAATGAGCAGTTCTTC

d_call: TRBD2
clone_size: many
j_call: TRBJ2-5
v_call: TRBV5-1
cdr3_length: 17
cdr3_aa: CASSIGTSGGIQETQYF
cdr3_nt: TGCGCCAGCAGCATAGGGACTAGCGGGGGCATCCAAGAGACCCAGTACTTC

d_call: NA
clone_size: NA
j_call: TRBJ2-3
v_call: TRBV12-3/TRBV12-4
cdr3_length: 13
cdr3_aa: CASSRLWGDTQYF
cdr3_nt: TGTGCCAGCAGTAGACTCTGGGGGGATACGCAGTATTTT

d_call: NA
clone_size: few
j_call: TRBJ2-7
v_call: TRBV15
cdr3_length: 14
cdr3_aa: CATSLLTQDYEQYF
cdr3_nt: TGTGCCACCAGCTTACTCACCCAAGACTACGAGCAGTACTTC

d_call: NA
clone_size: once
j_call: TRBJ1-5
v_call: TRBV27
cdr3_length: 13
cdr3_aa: CASKPGTNQPQHF
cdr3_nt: TGTGCCAGCAAACCCGGGACCAATCAGCCCCAGCATTTT

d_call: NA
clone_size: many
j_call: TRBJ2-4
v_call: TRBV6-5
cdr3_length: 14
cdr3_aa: CASRDRLAKNIQYF
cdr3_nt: TGTGCCAGCAGAGACAGACTAGCCAAAAACATTCAGTACTTC

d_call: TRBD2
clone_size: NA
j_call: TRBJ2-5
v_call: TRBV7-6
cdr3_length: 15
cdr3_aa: CASSLRLAGTETQYF
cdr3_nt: TGTGCCAGCAGCTTAAGGCTAGCGGGGACGGAGACCCAGTACTTC

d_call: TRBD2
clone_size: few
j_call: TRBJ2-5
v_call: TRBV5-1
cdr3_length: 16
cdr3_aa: CASSFSTSGGKETQYF
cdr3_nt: TGCGCCAGCAGCTTCTCGACTAGCGGGGGGAAAGAGACCCAGTACTTC

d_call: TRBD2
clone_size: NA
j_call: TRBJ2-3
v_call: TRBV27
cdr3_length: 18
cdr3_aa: CASSPPGRASGVRYTQYF
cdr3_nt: TGTGCCAGCAGTCCACCCGGCCGGGCTAGCGGGGTACGATATACGCAGTATTTT